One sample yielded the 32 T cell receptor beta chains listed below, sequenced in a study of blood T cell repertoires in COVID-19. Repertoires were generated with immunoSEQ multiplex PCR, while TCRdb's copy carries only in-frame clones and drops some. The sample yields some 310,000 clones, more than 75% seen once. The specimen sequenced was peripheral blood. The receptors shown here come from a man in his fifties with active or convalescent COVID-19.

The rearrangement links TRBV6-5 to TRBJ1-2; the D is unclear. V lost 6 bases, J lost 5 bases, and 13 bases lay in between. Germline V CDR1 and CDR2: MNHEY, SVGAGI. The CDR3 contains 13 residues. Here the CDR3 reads CASSSGLHYGYTF. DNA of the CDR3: TGTGCCAGCAGCTCCGGACTCCATTATGGCTACACCTTC.

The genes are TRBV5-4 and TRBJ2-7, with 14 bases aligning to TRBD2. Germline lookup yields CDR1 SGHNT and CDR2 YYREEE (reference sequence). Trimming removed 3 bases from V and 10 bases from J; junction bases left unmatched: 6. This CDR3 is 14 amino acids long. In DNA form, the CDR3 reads TGTGCCAGCAGCTCTAGGACTAGCGGGGGGCTACAGTACTTC. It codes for CASSSRTSGGLQYF.

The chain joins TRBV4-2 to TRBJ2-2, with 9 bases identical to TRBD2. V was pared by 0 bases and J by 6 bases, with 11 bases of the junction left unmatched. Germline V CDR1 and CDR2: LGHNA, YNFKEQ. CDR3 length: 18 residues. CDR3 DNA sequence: TGTGCCAGCAGCCAAGACTCAGTTAGCGGGAGTTCTTCCGGGGAGCTGTTTTTT. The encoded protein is CASSQDSVSGSSSGELFF.

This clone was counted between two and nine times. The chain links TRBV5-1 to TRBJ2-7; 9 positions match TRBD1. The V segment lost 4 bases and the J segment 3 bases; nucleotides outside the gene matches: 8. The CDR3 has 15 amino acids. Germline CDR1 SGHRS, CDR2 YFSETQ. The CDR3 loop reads CASSIEQGAGYEQYF. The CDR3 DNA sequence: TGCGCCAGCAGCATCGAACAGGGGGCAGGCTACGAGCAGTACTTC.

CDR3 in amino acids: CASSGLLGGRARYEQYF. CDR3 nucleotides: TGTGCCAGCAGTGGACTTCTTGGCGGGAGGGCCCGGTACGAGCAGTACTTC. The gene calls are TRBV2 and TRBJ2-7; 9 positions match TRBD2. Germline V gene lookup returns CDR1 SNHLY and CDR2 FYNNEI. The J segment lost 4 bases and the V segment lost 4 bases, leaving 14 bases of the junction unmatched. The CDR3 sequence is 17 residues long. Together with reference TRBV2 and TRBJ2-7, the CDR3 gives the full variable domain: EPEVTQTPSHQVTQMGQEVILRCVPISNHLYFYWYRQILGQKVEFLVSFYNNEISEKSEIFDDQFSVERPDGSNFTLKIRSTKLEDSAMYFCASSGLLGGRARYEQYFGPGTRLTVT.

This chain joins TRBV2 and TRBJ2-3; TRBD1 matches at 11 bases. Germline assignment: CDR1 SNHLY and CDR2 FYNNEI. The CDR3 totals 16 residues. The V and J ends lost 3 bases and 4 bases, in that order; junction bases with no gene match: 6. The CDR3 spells CASSDSLGQGADTQYF. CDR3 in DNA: TGTGCCAGCAGTGACTCTTTGGGACAGGGGGCAGATACGCAGTATTTT.

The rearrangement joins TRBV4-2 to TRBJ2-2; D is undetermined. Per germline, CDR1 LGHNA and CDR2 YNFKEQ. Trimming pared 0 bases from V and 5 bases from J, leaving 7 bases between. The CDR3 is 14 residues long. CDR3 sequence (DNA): TGTGCCAGCAGCCAAGATGCAGGAACCGGGGAGCTGTTTTTT. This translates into CASSQDAGTGELFF.

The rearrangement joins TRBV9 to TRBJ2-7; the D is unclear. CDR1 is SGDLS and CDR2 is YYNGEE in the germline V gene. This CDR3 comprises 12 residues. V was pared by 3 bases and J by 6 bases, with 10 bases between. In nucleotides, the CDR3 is TGTGCCAGCAGCGCCCGGGTTGGCGAGCAGTACTTC. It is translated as CASSARVGEQYF.

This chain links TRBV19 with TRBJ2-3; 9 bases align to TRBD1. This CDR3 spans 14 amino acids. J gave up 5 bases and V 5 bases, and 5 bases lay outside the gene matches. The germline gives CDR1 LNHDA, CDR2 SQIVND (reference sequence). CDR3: CASSLDRGRDTQYF. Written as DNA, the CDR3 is TGTGCCAGTAGTCTTGACAGGGGGAGAGATACGCAGTATTTT.

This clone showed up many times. The CDR3 here is CASSYTTRLINEQFF. CDR3 DNA: TGTGCCAGCAGCTATACGACTAGACTAATCAATGAGCAGTTCTTC. The V gene is TRBV5-6, the J gene TRBJ2-1; D perhaps matches TRBD2 (6 bases). Germline lookup yields CDR1 SGHDT and CDR2 YYEEEE. V shed 3 bases and J shed 6 bases, with 16 bases lying between them. The CDR3 sequence is 15 residues long. Full variable domain (outside the CDR3, taken from reference TRBV5-6 and TRBJ2-1): DAGVTQSPTHLIKTRGQQVTLRCSPKSGHDTVSWYQQALGQGPQFIFQYYEEEERQRGNFPDRFSGHQFPNYSSELNVNALLLGDSALYLCASSYTTRLINEQFFGPGTRLTVL.

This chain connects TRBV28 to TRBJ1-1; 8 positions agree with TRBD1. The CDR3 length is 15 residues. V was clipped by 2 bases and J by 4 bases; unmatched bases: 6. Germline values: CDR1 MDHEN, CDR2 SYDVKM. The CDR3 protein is CASSLLDRGTTEAFF. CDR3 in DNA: TGTGCCAGCAGTTTACTCGACAGGGGTACCACTGAAGCTTTCTTT.

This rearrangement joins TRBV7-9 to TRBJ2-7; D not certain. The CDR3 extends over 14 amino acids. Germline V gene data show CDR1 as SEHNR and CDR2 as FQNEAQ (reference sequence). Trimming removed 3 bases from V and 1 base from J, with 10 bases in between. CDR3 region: CASSLLAVSYEQYF. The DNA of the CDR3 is TGTGCCAGCAGCTTGCTGGCCGTATCCTACGAGCAGTACTTC.

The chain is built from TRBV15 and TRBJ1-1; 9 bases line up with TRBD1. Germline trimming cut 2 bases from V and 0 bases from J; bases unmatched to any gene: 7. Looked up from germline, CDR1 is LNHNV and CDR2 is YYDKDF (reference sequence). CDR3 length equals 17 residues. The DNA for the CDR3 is TGTGCCACCAGCAGACCCCCCGGACAGGGGATGAACACTGAAGCTTTCTTT. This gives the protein CATSRPPGQGMNTEAFF.

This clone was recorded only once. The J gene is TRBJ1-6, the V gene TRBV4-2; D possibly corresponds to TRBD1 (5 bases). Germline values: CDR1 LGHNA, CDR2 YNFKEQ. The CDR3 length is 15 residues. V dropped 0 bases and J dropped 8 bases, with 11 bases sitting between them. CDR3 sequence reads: CASSQDFQGDSPLHF. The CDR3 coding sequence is TGTGCCAGCAGCCAAGATTTCCAGGGCGATTCACCCCTCCACTTT.

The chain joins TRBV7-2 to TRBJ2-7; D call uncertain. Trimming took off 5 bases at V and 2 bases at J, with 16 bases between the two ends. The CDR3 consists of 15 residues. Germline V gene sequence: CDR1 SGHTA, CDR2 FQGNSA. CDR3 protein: CASSLGLTVPYEQYF. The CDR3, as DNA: TGTGCCAGCAGCCTAGGGCTAACAGTTCCCTACGAGCAGTACTTC.

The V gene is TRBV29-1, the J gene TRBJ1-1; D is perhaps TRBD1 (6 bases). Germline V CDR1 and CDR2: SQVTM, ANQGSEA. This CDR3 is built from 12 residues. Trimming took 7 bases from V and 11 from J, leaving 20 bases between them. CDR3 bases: TGCAGCGGCCGGACAGCCCAGGGGTGGGCTTTCTTT. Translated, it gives CSGRTAQGWAFF.

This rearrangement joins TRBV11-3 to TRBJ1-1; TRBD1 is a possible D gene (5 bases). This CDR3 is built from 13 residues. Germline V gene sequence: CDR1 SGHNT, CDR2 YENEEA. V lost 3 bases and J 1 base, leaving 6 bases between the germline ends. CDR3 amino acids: CASSFDRNTEAFF. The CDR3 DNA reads TGTGCCAGCAGCTTCGACAGGAACACTGAAGCTTTCTTT.

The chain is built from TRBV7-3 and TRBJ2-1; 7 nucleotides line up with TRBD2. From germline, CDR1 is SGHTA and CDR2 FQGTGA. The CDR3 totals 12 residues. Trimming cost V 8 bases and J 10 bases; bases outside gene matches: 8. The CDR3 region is CASGRSGLEQFF. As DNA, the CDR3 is TGTGCCAGCGGACGTAGCGGGTTAGAGCAGTTCTTC. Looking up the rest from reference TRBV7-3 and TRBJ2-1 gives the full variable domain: GAGVSQTPSNKVTEKGKYVELRCDPISGHTALYWYRQSLGQGPEFLIYFQGTGAADDSGLPNDRFFAVRPEGSVSTLKIQRTERGDSAVYLCASGRSGLEQFFGPGTRLTVL.

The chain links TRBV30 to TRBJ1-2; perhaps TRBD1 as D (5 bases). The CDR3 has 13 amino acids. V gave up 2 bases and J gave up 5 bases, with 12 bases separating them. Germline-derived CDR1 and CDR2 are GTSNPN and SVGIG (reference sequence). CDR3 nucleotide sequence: TGTGCCTGGAGTACAGGCGTGGGGTATGGCTACACCTTC. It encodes CAWSTGVGYGYTF.

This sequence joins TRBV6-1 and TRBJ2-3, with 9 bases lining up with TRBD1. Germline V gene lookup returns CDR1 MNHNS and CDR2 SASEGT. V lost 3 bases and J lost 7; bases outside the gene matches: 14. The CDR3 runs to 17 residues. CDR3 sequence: CASSDRTRQGVVYTQYF. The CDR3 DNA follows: TGTGCCAGCAGTGACCGGACGAGACAGGGGGTTGTTTATACGCAGTATTTT.

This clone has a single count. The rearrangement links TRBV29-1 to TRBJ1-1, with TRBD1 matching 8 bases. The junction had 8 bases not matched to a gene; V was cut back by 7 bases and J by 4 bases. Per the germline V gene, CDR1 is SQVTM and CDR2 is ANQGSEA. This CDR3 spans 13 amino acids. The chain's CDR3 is CSGMTGVGTEAFF. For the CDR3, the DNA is TGCAGCGGGATGACAGGGGTAGGCACTGAAGCTTTCTTT.

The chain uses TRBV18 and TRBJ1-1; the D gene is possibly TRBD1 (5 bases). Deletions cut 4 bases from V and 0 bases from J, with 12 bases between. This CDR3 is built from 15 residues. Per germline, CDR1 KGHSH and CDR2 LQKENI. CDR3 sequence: CASSLQELLNTEAFF. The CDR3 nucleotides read TGTGCCAGCTCACTACAGGAGCTATTGAACACTGAAGCTTTCTTT. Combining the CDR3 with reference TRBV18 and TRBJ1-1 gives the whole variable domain NAGVMQNPRHLVRRRGQEARLRCSPMKGHSHVYWYRQLPEEGLKFMVYLQKENIIDESGMPKERFSAEFPKEGPSILRIQQVVRGDSAAYFCASSLQELLNTEAFFGQGTRLTVV.

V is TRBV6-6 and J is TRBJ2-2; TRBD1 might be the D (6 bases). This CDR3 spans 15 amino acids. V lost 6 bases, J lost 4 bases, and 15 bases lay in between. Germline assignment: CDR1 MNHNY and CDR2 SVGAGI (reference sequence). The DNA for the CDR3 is TGTGCCAGCAGGTTAGACAGGATGGGCACCGGGGAGCTGTTTTTT. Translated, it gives CASRLDRMGTGELFF.

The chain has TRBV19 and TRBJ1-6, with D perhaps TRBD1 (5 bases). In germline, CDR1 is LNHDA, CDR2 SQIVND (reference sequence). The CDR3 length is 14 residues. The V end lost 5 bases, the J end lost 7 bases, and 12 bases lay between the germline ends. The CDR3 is CASSPRAGNSPLHF. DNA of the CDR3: TGTGCCAGTAGTCCCCGGGCAGGGAATTCACCCCTCCACTTT.

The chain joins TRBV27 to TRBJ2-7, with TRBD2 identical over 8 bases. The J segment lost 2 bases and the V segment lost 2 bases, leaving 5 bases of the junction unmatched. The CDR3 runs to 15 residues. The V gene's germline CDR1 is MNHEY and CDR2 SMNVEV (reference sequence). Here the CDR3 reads CASSLTAGAAYEQYF. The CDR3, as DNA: TGTGCCAGCAGTTTAACAGCGGGGGCCGCCTACGAGCAGTACTTC.

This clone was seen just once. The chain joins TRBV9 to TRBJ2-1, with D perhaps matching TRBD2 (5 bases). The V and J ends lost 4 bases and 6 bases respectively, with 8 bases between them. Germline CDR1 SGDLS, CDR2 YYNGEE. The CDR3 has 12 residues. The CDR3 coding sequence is TGTGCCAGCAGCAAAAGCGGCAATGAGCAGTTCTTC. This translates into CASSKSGNEQFF.

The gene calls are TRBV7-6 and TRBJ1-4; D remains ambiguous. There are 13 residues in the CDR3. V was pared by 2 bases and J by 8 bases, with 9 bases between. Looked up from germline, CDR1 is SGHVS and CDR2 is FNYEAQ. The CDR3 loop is CASSLLGREKLFF. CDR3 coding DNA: TGTGCCAGCAGCTTATTGGGCCGAGAAAAACTGTTTTTT.

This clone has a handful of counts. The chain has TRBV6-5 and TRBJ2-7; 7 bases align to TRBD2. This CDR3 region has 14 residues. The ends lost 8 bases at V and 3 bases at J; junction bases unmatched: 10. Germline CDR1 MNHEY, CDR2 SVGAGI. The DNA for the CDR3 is TGTGCCAGCGGCCCCGGGACTACCAACTACGAGCAGTACTTC. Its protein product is CASGPGTTNYEQYF.

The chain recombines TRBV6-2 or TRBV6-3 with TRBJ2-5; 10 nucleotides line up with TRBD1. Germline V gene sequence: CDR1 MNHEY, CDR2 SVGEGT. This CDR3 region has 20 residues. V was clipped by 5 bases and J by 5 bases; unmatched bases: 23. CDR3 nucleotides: TGTGCCAGCAGTACCGGGACAGGGGATTTTGTCAGAAGACGCCTGGAGACCCAGTACTTC. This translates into CASSTGTGDFVRRRLETQYF.

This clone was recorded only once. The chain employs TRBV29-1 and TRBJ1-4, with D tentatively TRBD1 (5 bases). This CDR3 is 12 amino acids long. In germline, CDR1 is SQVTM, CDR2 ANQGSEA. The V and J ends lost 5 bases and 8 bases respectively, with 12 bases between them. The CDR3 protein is CSVRTMGEKLFF. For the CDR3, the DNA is TGCAGCGTTCGGACAATGGGGGAAAAACTGTTTTTT.

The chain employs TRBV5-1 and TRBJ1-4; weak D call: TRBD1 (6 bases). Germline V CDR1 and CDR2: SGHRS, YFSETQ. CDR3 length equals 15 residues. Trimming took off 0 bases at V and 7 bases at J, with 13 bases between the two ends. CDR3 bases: TGCGCCAGCAGCTTGGGGGCAGGGGAAGGTGAAAAACTGTTTTTT. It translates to CASSLGAGEGEKLFF.

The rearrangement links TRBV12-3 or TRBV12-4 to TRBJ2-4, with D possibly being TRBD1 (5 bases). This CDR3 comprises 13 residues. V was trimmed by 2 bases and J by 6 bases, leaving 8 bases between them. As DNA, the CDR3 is TGTGCCAGCAGTTTACAGGGCGGAAACATTCAGTACTTC. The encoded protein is CASSLQGGNIQYF.